The rows below give T cell receptor beta chains drawn from one sample of a study of blood T cell repertoires in COVID-19. Libraries were prepared by immunoSEQ multiplex PCR; TCRdb keeps only in-frame clonotypes and omits some of them. Of about 240,000 clones in the sample, roughly 87% were seen once. Sequences were obtained from PBMCs or T cells enriched from blood (not recorded which). The receptors here all came from a woman in her 30s with acute COVID-19. Each CDR3 is given with its conserved first and last residue. The D gene is left open where the match is weak. Rows may omit the clone size; those that give it use once, few, many or a size class.

V gene: TRBV6-6
clone size: .
J gene: TRBJ2-1
D gene: TRBD1
CDR3 protein: CASSYLGTVNEQFF
CDR3 DNA: TGTGCCAGCAGTTACCTAGGGACAGTCAATGAGCAGTTCTTC

V gene: TRBV4-3
clone size: .
J gene: TRBJ2-1
D gene: .
CDR3 protein: CASSRLGGSSYNEQFF
CDR3 DNA: TGCGCCAGCAGCCGACTAGGTGGGAGCTCCTACAATGAGCAGTTCTTC

V gene: TRBV7-2
clone size: .
J gene: TRBJ1-2
D gene: .
CDR3 protein: CASSLSQGPYGYTF
CDR3 DNA: TGTGCCAGCAGCTTATCTCAGGGCCCCTATGGCTACACCTTC

V gene: TRBV5-4
clone size: .
J gene: TRBJ1-1
D gene: .
CDR3 protein: CASRDTVNTEAFF
CDR3 DNA: TGTGCCAGCAGGGACACCGTGAACACTGAAGCTTTCTTT

V gene: TRBV30
clone size: .
J gene: TRBJ2-2
D gene: .
CDR3 protein: CAWSGDTGELFF
CDR3 DNA: TGTGCCTGGAGTGGCGATACCGGGGAGCTGTTTTTT

V gene: TRBV12-5
clone size: .
J gene: TRBJ2-5
D gene: TRBD1
CDR3 protein: CASGIAGTALEETQYF
CDR3 DNA: TGTGCTAGTGGAATCGCCGGGACAGCTCTAGAAGAGACCCAGTACTTC

V gene: TRBV4-1
clone size: .
J gene: TRBJ1-1
D gene: TRBD1
CDR3 protein: CASRGVGGGTEAFF
CDR3 DNA: TGCGCCAGCAGAGGAGTAGGGGGCGGCACTGAAGCTTTCTTT

V gene: TRBV5-1
clone size: .
J gene: TRBJ2-1
D gene: TRBD1
CDR3 protein: CASLGTGGLDEQFF
CDR3 DNA: TGCGCCAGCCTTGGGACAGGGGGCCTGGATGAGCAGTTCTTC

V gene: TRBV7-9
clone size: .
J gene: TRBJ2-7
D gene: .
CDR3 protein: CASSPPVLSYEQYF
CDR3 DNA: TGTGCCAGCAGCCCCCCCGTTCTTTCCTACGAGCAGTACTTC

V gene: TRBV7-2
clone size: .
J gene: TRBJ1-5
D gene: .
CDR3 protein: CASSLESRTQHF
CDR3 DNA: TGTGCCAGCAGCTTAGAATCGAGGACCCAGCATTTT

V gene: TRBV11-2
clone size: .
J gene: TRBJ2-3
D gene: TRBD1
CDR3 protein: CASRNTGGDTQYF
CDR3 DNA: TGTGCCAGCAGAAATACAGGGGGAGATACGCAGTATTTT

V gene: TRBV6-2/TRBV6-3
clone size: .
J gene: TRBJ1-2
D gene: TRBD1
CDR3 protein: CASSPIPDRGLSRDSGNIYGYTF
CDR3 DNA: TGTGCCAGCAGCCCCATCCCGGACAGGGGCCTATCCCGGGATTCTGGAAATATCTATGGCTACACCTTC

V gene: TRBV5-1
clone size: .
J gene: TRBJ2-5
D gene: TRBD2
CDR3 protein: CASRFRGGQETQYF
CDR3 DNA: TGCGCCAGCCGATTCCGGGGGGGGCAAGAGACCCAGTACTTC

V gene: TRBV5-1
clone size: .
J gene: TRBJ1-1
D gene: TRBD1
CDR3 protein: CASSLGRDRVDKNTEAFF
CDR3 DNA: TGCGCCAGCAGCTTGGGCCGGGACAGGGTGGATAAAAACACTGAAGCTTTCTTT

V gene: TRBV18
clone size: .
J gene: TRBJ1-3
D gene: .
CDR3 protein: CASSLTTERSGNTIYF
CDR3 DNA: TGTGCCAGCTCACTGACGACAGAACGCTCTGGAAACACCATATATTTT

V gene: TRBV27
clone size: .
J gene: TRBJ1-6
D gene: TRBD1
CDR3 protein: CASSPGTGRNSPLHF
CDR3 DNA: TGTGCCAGCAGTCCCGGGACAGGGAGAAATTCACCCCTCCACTTT

V gene: TRBV19
clone size: .
J gene: TRBJ2-1
D gene: TRBD1
CDR3 protein: CASTLGQGIYNEQFF
CDR3 DNA: TGTGCCAGTACACTCGGACAGGGGATCTACAATGAGCAGTTCTTC

V gene: TRBV30
clone size: .
J gene: TRBJ1-1
D gene: TRBD1
CDR3 protein: CAWTLGQGLGTEAFF
CDR3 DNA: TGTGCCTGGACGTTGGGACAGGGGCTGGGCACTGAAGCTTTCTTT

V gene: TRBV6-5
clone size: .
J gene: TRBJ2-2
D gene: .
CDR3 protein: CASSYLGGRVAGELFF
CDR3 DNA: TGTGCCAGCAGTTACTTAGGTGGCAGGGTGGCCGGGGAGCTGTTTTTT

V gene: TRBV5-4
clone size: .
J gene: TRBJ2-3
D gene: TRBD2
CDR3 protein: CASSLAGLTDTQYF
CDR3 DNA: TGTGCCAGCAGTCTAGCGGGGTTAACAGATACGCAGTATTTT

V gene: TRBV18
clone size: .
J gene: TRBJ2-7
D gene: .
CDR3 protein: CASSPGKVLEQYF
CDR3 DNA: TGTGCCAGCTCACCCGGGAAGGTACTCGAGCAGTACTTC

V gene: TRBV18
clone size: once
J gene: TRBJ1-4
D gene: .
CDR3 protein: CASSPGRRQGRNEKLFF
CDR3 DNA: TGTGCCAGCTCACCCGGTCGCCGGCAGGGGAGAAATGAAAAACTGTTTTTT

V gene: TRBV27
clone size: .
J gene: TRBJ2-3
D gene: .
CDR3 protein: CASSLKPDTDTQYF
CDR3 DNA: TGTGCCAGCAGTTTAAAACCAGACACAGATACGCAGTATTTT

V gene: TRBV10-3
clone size: .
J gene: TRBJ2-7
D gene: TRBD2
CDR3 protein: CAISGLAGFYEQYF
CDR3 DNA: TGTGCCATCAGTGGATTAGCGGGGTTCTACGAGCAGTACTTC

V gene: TRBV7-2
clone size: .
J gene: TRBJ1-1
D gene: TRBD1
CDR3 protein: CASSSGAGGITEAFF
CDR3 DNA: TGTGCCAGCAGCTCAGGGGCAGGGGGCATAACTGAAGCTTTCTTT

V gene: TRBV5-5
clone size: .
J gene: TRBJ2-7
D gene: TRBD1
CDR3 protein: CASSPGQSYEQYF
CDR3 DNA: TGTGCCAGCAGCCCGGGACAGAGCTACGAGCAGTACTTC

V gene: TRBV5-1
clone size: .
J gene: TRBJ1-1
D gene: .
CDR3 protein: CASSLGRAEGNTEAFF
CDR3 DNA: TGCGCCAGCAGCTTAGGTAGGGCCGAGGGGAACACTGAAGCTTTCTTT

V gene: TRBV5-1
clone size: .
J gene: TRBJ2-3
D gene: .
CDR3 protein: CASSFVAGQFSTDTQYF
CDR3 DNA: TGCGCCAGCAGCTTTGTCGCGGGACAGTTTAGCACAGATACGCAGTATTTT

V gene: TRBV7-2
clone size: .
J gene: TRBJ1-1
D gene: TRBD1
CDR3 protein: CASSLGTGGGTEAFF
CDR3 DNA: TGTGCCAGCAGCTTAGGGACAGGGGGAGGCACTGAAGCTTTCTTT

V gene: TRBV11-3
clone size: .
J gene: TRBJ2-7
D gene: TRBD1
CDR3 protein: CASSFSGGSYEQYF
CDR3 DNA: TGTGCCAGCAGCTTCTCAGGGGGTTCCTACGAGCAGTACTTC

V gene: TRBV6-2/TRBV6-3
clone size: .
J gene: TRBJ2-1
D gene: .
CDR3 protein: CASSYSTGRGREQFF
CDR3 DNA: TGTGCCAGCAGTTACTCGACCGGGAGGGGGCGTGAGCAGTTCTTC

V gene: TRBV7-9
clone size: .
J gene: TRBJ1-1
D gene: .
CDR3 protein: CASSLGYRNTEAFF
CDR3 DNA: TGTGCCAGCAGCTTAGGATATAGGAACACTGAAGCTTTCTTT

V gene: TRBV11-3
clone size: .
J gene: TRBJ2-1
D gene: .
CDR3 protein: CASSLDWRHEQFF
CDR3 DNA: TGTGCCAGCAGCTTAGATTGGCGGCACGAGCAGTTCTTC

V gene: TRBV6-5
clone size: .
J gene: TRBJ1-2
D gene: .
CDR3 protein: CASSYSGESLRYTF
CDR3 DNA: TGTGCCAGCAGTTACTCCGGGGAATCCCTGCGCTACACCTTC

V gene: TRBV9
clone size: .
J gene: TRBJ1-6
D gene: .
CDR3 protein: CASSSAGANSPLHF
CDR3 DNA: TGTGCCAGCAGCTCTGCAGGGGCTAATTCACCCCTCCACTTT

V gene: TRBV6-6
clone size: .
J gene: TRBJ1-5
D gene: .
CDR3 protein: CASSSSDQPQHF
CDR3 DNA: TGTGCCAGCAGCTCATCAGATCAGCCCCAGCATTTT

V gene: TRBV19
clone size: .
J gene: TRBJ2-7
D gene: .
CDR3 protein: CASSIDGAYEQYF
CDR3 DNA: TGTGCCAGTAGTATTGACGGAGCCTACGAGCAGTACTTC

V gene: TRBV2
clone size: .
J gene: TRBJ2-7
D gene: TRBD2
CDR3 protein: CASSEDSGGPEQYF
CDR3 DNA: TGTGCCAGCAGTGAGGATAGCGGGGGGCCCGAGCAGTACTTC

V gene: TRBV19
clone size: .
J gene: TRBJ1-2
D gene: TRBD1
CDR3 protein: CASSTRDRGGYGYTF
CDR3 DNA: TGTGCCAGTAGTACCCGGGACAGGGGGGGCTATGGCTACACCTTC

V gene: TRBV9
clone size: .
J gene: TRBJ1-2
D gene: TRBD1
CDR3 protein: CASSTGGGYGYTF
CDR3 DNA: TGTGCCAGCAGCACAGGGGGCGGTTATGGCTACACCTTC

V gene: TRBV18
clone size: once
J gene: TRBJ1-2
D gene: TRBD1
CDR3 protein: CASSLGQEHGYTF
CDR3 DNA: TGTGCCAGCTCACTGGGACAGGAGCATGGCTACACCTTC

V gene: TRBV5-5
clone size: few
J gene: TRBJ1-3
D gene: TRBD1
CDR3 protein: CASRWTGAGNTIYF
CDR3 DNA: TGTGCCAGCAGATGGACAGGGGCTGGAAACACCATATATTTT

V gene: TRBV7-2
clone size: .
J gene: TRBJ2-4
D gene: TRBD2
CDR3 protein: CASSSPGLAGVQYF
CDR3 DNA: TGTGCCAGCAGCTCACCAGGACTAGCGGGGGTTCAGTACTTC

V gene: TRBV15
clone size: few
J gene: TRBJ1-1
D gene: TRBD1
CDR3 protein: CATSRDPPGGTNTEAFF
CDR3 DNA: TGTGCCACCAGCAGAGATCCCCCAGGGGGTACGAACACTGAAGCTTTCTTT

V gene: TRBV6-2/TRBV6-3
clone size: .
J gene: TRBJ2-7
D gene: .
CDR3 protein: CASSYDDSSYEQYF
CDR3 DNA: TGTGCCAGCAGTTACGATGACAGTTCCTACGAGCAGTACTTC

V gene: TRBV27
clone size: .
J gene: TRBJ2-7
D gene: .
CDR3 protein: CASSSLMGSSYEQYF
CDR3 DNA: TGTGCCAGCAGTTCCCTCATGGGGAGCTCCTACGAGCAGTACTTC

V gene: TRBV7-2
clone size: .
J gene: TRBJ2-2
D gene: .
CDR3 protein: CASSYGGTGGELFF
CDR3 DNA: TGTGCCAGCAGCTACGGGGGAACGGGCGGGGAGCTGTTTTTT

V gene: TRBV3-1/TRBV3-2
clone size: .
J gene: TRBJ1-3
D gene: TRBD1
CDR3 protein: CASSHTGTGGAEGNTIYF
CDR3 DNA: TGTGCCAGCAGCCACACCGGGACAGGGGGCGCGGAGGGTAACACCATATATTTT

V gene: TRBV3-1/TRBV3-2
clone size: .
J gene: TRBJ2-1
D gene: TRBD2
CDR3 protein: CASSPTAGVNYNEQFF
CDR3 DNA: TGTGCCAGCAGCCCCACAGCGGGGGTTAACTACAATGAGCAGTTCTTC

V gene: TRBV3-1/TRBV3-2
clone size: once
J gene: TRBJ2-3
D gene: TRBD2
CDR3 protein: CASSQESGLAGADTQYF
CDR3 DNA: TGTGCCAGCAGCCAAGAGTCGGGACTAGCGGGGGCAGATACGCAGTATTTT

V gene: TRBV2
clone size: .
J gene: TRBJ1-6
D gene: .
CDR3 protein: CASSAGNYNSPLHF
CDR3 DNA: TGTGCCAGCAGTGCAGGGAACTATAATTCACCCCTCCACTTT

V gene: TRBV7-2
clone size: .
J gene: TRBJ2-5
D gene: .
CDR3 protein: CASSSPPGTQYF
CDR3 DNA: TGTGCCAGCAGCTCCCCCCCCGGGACCCAGTACTTC

V gene: TRBV2
clone size: .
J gene: TRBJ2-5
D gene: TRBD1
CDR3 protein: CASSESRQGGVTQYF
CDR3 DNA: TGTGCCAGCAGTGAATCAAGACAGGGTGGAGTGACCCAGTACTTC

V gene: TRBV6-5
clone size: .
J gene: TRBJ2-5
D gene: .
CDR3 protein: CASSYSGLGTQETQYF
CDR3 DNA: TGTGCCAGCAGTTACTCTGGGCTGGGGACACAAGAGACCCAGTACTTC

V gene: TRBV12-3/TRBV12-4
clone size: few
J gene: TRBJ1-1
D gene: .
CDR3 protein: CASSLEGHGRAFF
CDR3 DNA: TGTGCCAGCAGTTTAGAGGGCCATGGGAGGGCTTTCTTT